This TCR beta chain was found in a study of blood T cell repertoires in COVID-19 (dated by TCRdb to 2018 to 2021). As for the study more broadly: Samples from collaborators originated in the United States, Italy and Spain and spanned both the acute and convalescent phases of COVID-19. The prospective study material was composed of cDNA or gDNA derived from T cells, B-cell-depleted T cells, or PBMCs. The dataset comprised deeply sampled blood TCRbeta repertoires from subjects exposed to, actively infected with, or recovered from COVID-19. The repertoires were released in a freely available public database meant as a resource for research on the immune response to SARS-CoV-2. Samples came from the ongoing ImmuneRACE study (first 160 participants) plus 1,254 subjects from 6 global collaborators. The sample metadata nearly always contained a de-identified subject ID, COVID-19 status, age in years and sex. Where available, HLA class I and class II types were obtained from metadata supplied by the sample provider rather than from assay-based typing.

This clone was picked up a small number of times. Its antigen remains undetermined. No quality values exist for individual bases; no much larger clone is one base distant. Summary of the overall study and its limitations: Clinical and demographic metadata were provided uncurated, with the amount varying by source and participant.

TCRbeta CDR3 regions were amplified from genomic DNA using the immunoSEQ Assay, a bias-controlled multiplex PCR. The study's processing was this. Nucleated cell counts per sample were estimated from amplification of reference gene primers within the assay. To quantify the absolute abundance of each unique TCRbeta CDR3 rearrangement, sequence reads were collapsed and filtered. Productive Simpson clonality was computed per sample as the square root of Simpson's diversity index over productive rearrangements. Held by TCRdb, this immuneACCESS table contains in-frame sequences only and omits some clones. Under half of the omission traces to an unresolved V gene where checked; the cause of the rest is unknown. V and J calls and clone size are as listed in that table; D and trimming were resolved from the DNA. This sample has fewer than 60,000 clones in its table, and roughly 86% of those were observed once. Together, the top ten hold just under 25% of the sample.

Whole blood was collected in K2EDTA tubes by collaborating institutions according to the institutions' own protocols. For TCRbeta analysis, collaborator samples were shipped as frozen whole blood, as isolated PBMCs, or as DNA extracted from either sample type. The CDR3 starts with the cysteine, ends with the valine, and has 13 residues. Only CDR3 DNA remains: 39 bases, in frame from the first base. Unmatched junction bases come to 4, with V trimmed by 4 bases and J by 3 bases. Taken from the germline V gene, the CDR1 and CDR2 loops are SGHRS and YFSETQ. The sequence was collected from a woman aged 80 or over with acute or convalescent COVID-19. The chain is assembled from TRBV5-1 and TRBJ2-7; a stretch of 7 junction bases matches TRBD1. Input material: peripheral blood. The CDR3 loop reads CASSLGQSYEQYV. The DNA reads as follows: TGCGCCAGCAGCCTGGGACAGAGCTACGAGCAGTACGTC.